This passage covers 14 T cell receptor beta chains from one sample sequenced in a study of blood T cell repertoires in COVID-19. Produced via immunoSEQ multiplex PCR; TCRdb's table is partial and in-frame only. The table lists roughly 78,000 clones, 88% of them singletons. The sequenced sample was peripheral blood. The source of these receptors is a man between 45 and 60 years old with acute or convalescent COVID-19.

The chain carries TRBV2 and TRBJ2-1, with D possibly TRBD2 on 5 matching bases. This CDR3 contains 14 residues. Germline assignment: CDR1 SNHLY and CDR2 FYNNEI. Trimming pared 4 bases from V and 0 bases from J, leaving 7 bases between. CDR3 coding DNA: TGTGCCAGCAGTGGGAGGAGCTCCTACAATGAGCAGTTCTTC. It codes for CASSGRSSYNEQFF.

The chain joins TRBV7-6 to TRBJ1-1; 8 bases are shared with TRBD1. The germline gives CDR1 SGHVS, CDR2 FNYEAQ. V gave up 5 bases and J gave up 3 bases; unmatched junction bases: 14. The CDR3 runs to 17 residues. In nucleotides, the CDR3 is TGTGCCAGCAGCCCAGGAGTCCGGACAGGGTGGGACACTGAAGCTTTCTTT. Translated, it gives CASSPGVRTGWDTEAFF.

To note about this clone: Compared with germline, one end of the junction differs, possibly owing to a read error. The V and J genes are TRBV6-5 and TRBJ2-7; the match to TRBD1 covers 9 bases. CDR3 length equals 13 residues. CDR1 is MNHEY, CDR2 SVGAGI, per germline. CDR3 coding DNA: TGTGCCAGCACCGAGGACAGGGGCGCTACTTCGCACTTC. Protein sequence: CASTEDRGATSHF.

The V gene is TRBV5-4, the J gene TRBJ2-7; 9 bases line up with TRBD2. Germline V CDR1 and CDR2: SGHNT, YYREEE (reference sequence). J was trimmed by 2 bases and V by 0 bases; bases with no gene match: 3. The CDR3 runs to 15 residues. The CDR3 protein is CASSLVGGGAYEQYF. CDR3 bases: TGTGCCAGCAGCTTGGTGGGCGGGGGGGCCTACGAGCAGTACTTC.

This rearrangement joins TRBV29-1 to TRBJ1-1, with 11 bases aligning to TRBD1. This CDR3 is 13 amino acids long. The V gene end was trimmed by 7 bases and the J gene end by 7 bases; junction bases not matched to a gene: 8. Germline values: CDR1 SQVTM, CDR2 ANQGSEA. Here the CDR3 DNA reads TGCAGCGCCCCGGGACAGGGGGAGCTTGAAGCTTTCTTT. This encodes CSAPGQGELEAFF.

This chain uses TRBV15 with TRBJ2-7; 7 nucleotides agree with TRBD2. Germline values: CDR1 LNHNV, CDR2 YYDKDF (reference sequence). With V trimmed by 5 bases and J by 3 bases, 10 bases remained unmatched. The CDR3 extends over 15 amino acids. CDR3 bases: TGTGCCACCAGCGGACTGGGGGAGGGAGACTACGAGCAGTACTTC. It codes for CATSGLGEGDYEQYF.

The V and J genes are TRBV24-1 and TRBJ2-1; TRBD1 might be the D (6 bases). CDR1 is KGHDR and CDR2 is SFDVKD in the germline V gene. V dropped 7 bases and J dropped 3 bases, with 15 bases sitting between them. This CDR3 region has 15 residues. CDR3 sequence reads: CATRGTGTSYNEQFF. CDR3 bases: TGTGCCACCAGGGGAACAGGGACCAGCTACAATGAGCAGTTCTTC.

V usage is TRBV2 and J usage is TRBJ1-2; D is possibly TRBD1 (5 bases). There are 15 residues in the CDR3. The germline V gene encodes CDR1 SNHLY and CDR2 FYNNEI. The V and J ends lost 3 bases and 8 bases respectively, with 19 bases between them. The CDR3 sequence is CASSEGGSKYGGYTF. The DNA of the CDR3 is TGTGCCAGCAGTGAGGGGGGGTCAAAATATGGAGGCTACACCTTC. Full variable domain (missing parts from reference TRBV2 and TRBJ1-2): EPEVTQTPSHQVTQMGQEVILRCVPISNHLYFYWYRQILGQKVEFLVSFYNNEISEKSEIFDDQFSVERPDGSNFTLKIRSTKLEDSAMYFCASSEGGSKYGGYTFGSGTRLTVV.

There are a few counts of this clone. The chain employs TRBV7-9 and TRBJ1-6; 10 positions agree with TRBD1. V gave up 5 bases and J gave up 10 bases; unmatched junction bases: 5. The CDR3 length is 14 residues. Germline loops: CDR1 SEHNR, CDR2 FQNEAQ (reference sequence). CDR3 sequence: CASSRGQGVSPLHF. The CDR3 nucleotides are TGTGCCAGCAGCAGAGGACAGGGGGTGTCACCCCTCCACTTT.

The rearrangement joins TRBV7-8 to TRBJ1-2; TRBD1 aligns across 7 bases. Germline CDR1 reads SGHVS; CDR2 reads FQNEAQ. This CDR3 has 15 residues. V lost 5 bases to trimming and J lost 7 bases; unmatched junction nucleotides: 13. The CDR3 loop reads CASSPDGTGEFGYTF. The CDR3 DNA is TGTGCCAGCAGCCCGGACGGTACAGGGGAGTTTGGCTACACCTTC.

The chain couples TRBV7-8 to TRBJ1-5; TRBD1 might be the D (5 bases). Trimming pared 2 bases from V and 7 bases from J, leaving 12 bases between. Germline V gene data show CDR1 as SGHVS and CDR2 as FQNEAQ. The CDR3 extends over 14 amino acids. The CDR3 nucleotides read TGTGCCAGCAGCTTATACAGGTCGGCCCAGCCCCAGCATTTT. Its protein is CASSLYRSAQPQHF.

The V and J genes are TRBV2 and TRBJ2-2, with D unresolved. Germline CDR1 is SNHLY and CDR2 is FYNNEI. The V end was cut by 1 base, the J end by 6 bases, with 9 bases between. This CDR3 spans 14 amino acids. CDR3 protein: CASSEVQFAGELFF. In DNA, the CDR3 is TGTGCCAGCAGTGAAGTACAGTTCGCCGGGGAGCTGTTTTTT.

The rearrangement joins TRBV30 to TRBJ2-7; D gene ambiguous. V shed 3 bases and J shed 4 bases, with 19 bases lying between them. Per germline, CDR1 GTSNPN and CDR2 SVGIG (reference sequence). The CDR3 runs to 15 residues. The CDR3 DNA follows: TGTGCCTGGAGAGAGAGAGGCTCCTCTCTTTACGAGCAGTACTTC. It codes for CAWRERGSSLYEQYF.

This chain uses TRBV28 with TRBJ2-3; D perhaps matches TRBD2 (5 bases). CDR3 size: 12 residues. Germline values: CDR1 MDHEN, CDR2 SYDVKM. Trimming cost V 6 bases and J 5 bases, with 9 bases left between them. CDR3: CASSQLVDTQYF. The CDR3 nucleotides are TGTGCCAGCAGCCAACTAGTAGATACGCAGTATTTT.